A selection of T cell receptor beta chains follows, all from one sample in a study of T-cell memory formation after mild COVID-19. TCRdb reprocessed the 5' RACE reads with MiXCR, giving one entry per CDR3 protein. This table holds some 210,000 distinct CDR3 sequences, around 25% found once. Specimen: PBMCs or a T cell subset sorted from them (not recorded which). Every receptor here comes from an adult woman who had mild COVID-19 (a few samples of this study predate the infection). Cell type and time point are not known. CDR3s include the opening cysteine and the closing phenylalanine or tryptophan. Each record gives: CDR3 DNA, CDR3 protein, clone size, D gene, V gene, J gene. D genes are given only for firm matches. Clone sizes are given selectively: once, few, many, or a class where the clone is expanded.

DNA: TGTGCCAGCAGCTTAAATGGTGTGGAGGGCGAGCAGTACTTC
CDR3: CASSLNGVEGEQYF
size: -
D: -
V: TRBV7-3
J: TRBJ2-7

DNA: TGTGCCACCAGCAGAGGTGGCCTAGCCCCATACAATGAGCAGTTCTTC
CDR3: CATSRGGLAPYNEQFF
size: -
D: -
V: TRBV24-1
J: TRBJ2-1

DNA: TGCGCCAGCAGCTGGGACGCCAGGACAGCCACAAACAGGGATACGCAGTATTTT
CDR3: CASSWDARTATNRDTQYF
size: few
D: -
V: TRBV5-1
J: TRBJ2-3

DNA: TGTGCCACCAGCAGACCCTTAGCGGGGGGGAGGAATGAGCAGTTCTTC
CDR3: CATSRPLAGGRNEQFF
size: -
D: TRBD2
V: TRBV15
J: TRBJ2-1

DNA: TGCGCCAGCAGCTCGCATACCGGGACTAGAAGTCCCTACAATGAGCAGTTCTTC
CDR3: CASSSHTGTRSPYNEQFF
size: -
D: TRBD2
V: TRBV5-1
J: TRBJ2-1

DNA: TGTGCCAGCAGTTTTGGGTCCGGGACACTGTCTCCCGGGGAGCTGTTTTTT
CDR3: CASSFGSGTLSPGELFF
size: -
D: -
V: TRBV12-3/TRBV12-4
J: TRBJ2-2

DNA: TGTGCCAGCAGCCTCCCCGTGGAGGGGACCCACAATGAGCAGTTCTTC
CDR3: CASSLPVEGTHNEQFF
size: -
D: -
V: TRBV9
J: TRBJ2-1

DNA: TGTGCCAGCAGTTTAGTCAGGGGGCTGGATGAGCAGTTCTTC
CDR3: CASSLVRGLDEQFF
size: few
D: TRBD1
V: TRBV12-3/TRBV12-4
J: TRBJ2-1

DNA: TGTGCCAGCAGCTACATTTGGGACAGGGATCAACACAATGAGCAGTTCTTC
CDR3: CASSYIWDRDQHNEQFF
size: -
D: TRBD1
V: TRBV13
J: TRBJ2-1

DNA: TGTGCCAGCAGCGTAGGGAGGGAGCAGTACTTC
CDR3: CASSVGREQYF
size: few
D: -
V: TRBV9
J: TRBJ2-7

DNA: TGTGCCAGCAGCCCTCGGGCGGGAGGGCCGATTATCTACAATGAGCAGTTCTTC
CDR3: CASSPRAGGPIIYNEQFF
size: few
D: TRBD2
V: TRBV7-9
J: TRBJ2-1

DNA: TGCGCCAGCAGCTTGAACGAGGGTGAGCAGTTCTTC
CDR3: CASSLNEGEQFF
size: many
D: -
V: TRBV5-1
J: TRBJ2-1

DNA: TGTGCCAGCAGTTTAGTGGAAAACACTGAAGCTTTCTTT
CDR3: CASSLVENTEAFF
size: many
D: -
V: TRBV12-3/TRBV12-4
J: TRBJ1-1

DNA: TGTGCCAGCAGTTCCGGACACCTTAATGAAAAACTGTTTTTT
CDR3: CASSSGHLNEKLFF
size: -
D: -
V: TRBV12-3/TRBV12-4
J: TRBJ1-4

DNA: TGTGCCAGCAGTGAGGACAGGGCGTTCGGGGATGGCTACACCTTC
CDR3: CASSEDRAFGDGYTF
size: once
D: TRBD1
V: TRBV2
J: TRBJ1-2

DNA: TGCGCCAGCAGCCAGTCCCGGGACAGGGCGATCAATGAGCAGTTCTTC
CDR3: CASSQSRDRAINEQFF
size: -
D: TRBD1
V: TRBV5-1
J: TRBJ2-1

DNA: TGCAGCGTTGAAGGACAGGGGGTTGAGGGCTACACCTTC
CDR3: CSVEGQGVEGYTF
size: -
D: TRBD1
V: TRBV29-1
J: TRBJ1-2

DNA: TGTGCCACCAGTGAGCCCGGAAATCAGCCCCAGCATTTT
CDR3: CATSEPGNQPQHF
size: -
D: -
V: TRBV24-1
J: TRBJ1-5

DNA: TGTGCCAGCAGCTACGGACACCTCAGAAATCAGCCCCAGCATTTT
CDR3: CASSYGHLRNQPQHF
size: -
D: -
V: TRBV12-3/TRBV12-4
J: TRBJ1-5

DNA: TGCAGTGCTACTAAGACGGGATTT
CDR3: CSATKTGF
size: -
D: -
V: TRBV20-1
J: TRBJ1-4

DNA: TGTGCCAGTGGACGGCCCCAAGAGACCCAGTACTTC
CDR3: CASGRPQETQYF
size: -
D: -
V: TRBV6-5
J: TRBJ2-5

DNA: TGTGCCAGCAGCCCCCTCGGCGCTAGCGGGGGGGCCGCAGGTGAGCAGTTCTTC
CDR3: CASSPLGASGGAAGEQFF
size: few
D: TRBD2
V: TRBV7-8
J: TRBJ2-1